A selection of T cell receptor beta chains follows, all from one sample in a study of blood T cell repertoires in COVID-19. This table comes from immunoSEQ multiplex PCR, and its TCRdb copy is limited to in-frame clones, with some not included. This table holds roughly 200,000 clones, approximately 80% found once. What was sequenced was peripheral blood. Source of these receptors: a man in his forties with acute or convalescent COVID-19. Each CDR3 is given with its conserved first and last residue. A D gene is named only where the DNA matches it firmly. Size values are once, few and many counts, or a class for expanded clones, and some rows have none.

abundance: once
d_gene: TRBD1
v_gene: TRBV18
j_gene: TRBJ2-2
len: 15
CDR3nt: TGTGCCAGCTCACAACAGACAGGGCCCACCGGGGAGCTGTTTTTT
CDR3aa: CASSQQTGPTGELFF

abundance: once
d_gene: TRBD2
v_gene: TRBV19
j_gene: TRBJ2-1
len: 14
CDR3nt: TGTGCCAGTAGTATTCAAGCGGGAGGGAATGAGCAGTTCTTC
CDR3aa: CASSIQAGGNEQFF

abundance: -
d_gene: TRBD2
v_gene: TRBV4-2
j_gene: TRBJ2-7
len: 15
CDR3nt: TGTGCCAGCAGCCAGGCCGGGACTATTTCTTACGAGCAGTACTTC
CDR3aa: CASSQAGTISYEQYF

abundance: -
d_gene: -
v_gene: TRBV6-5
j_gene: TRBJ1-5
len: 14
CDR3nt: TGTGCCATCTCCACCACCAGGGAAAATCAGCCCCAGCATTTT
CDR3aa: CAISTTRENQPQHF

abundance: -
d_gene: -
v_gene: TRBV19
j_gene: TRBJ1-4
len: 15
CDR3nt: TGTGCCAGTAGTAATAACAGGCTTCGTGACGAAAAACTGTTTTTT
CDR3aa: CASSNNRLRDEKLFF

abundance: -
d_gene: TRBD2
v_gene: TRBV19
j_gene: TRBJ2-5
len: 16
CDR3nt: TGTGCCAGTAGTAAACCGGGACTAGCGGGGCAAGAGACCCAGTACTTC
CDR3aa: CASSKPGLAGQETQYF

abundance: -
d_gene: TRBD2
v_gene: TRBV3-1/TRBV3-2
j_gene: TRBJ2-2
len: 16
CDR3nt: TGTGCCAGCAGCCCGGGACTAGCAGAGCACACCGGGGAGCTGTTTTTT
CDR3aa: CASSPGLAEHTGELFF

abundance: -
d_gene: -
v_gene: TRBV11-2
j_gene: TRBJ1-1
len: 14
CDR3nt: TGTGCCAGCAGCTCGCCCGAGGTGAACACTGAAGCTTTCTTT
CDR3aa: CASSSPEVNTEAFF

abundance: few
d_gene: TRBD1
v_gene: TRBV30
j_gene: TRBJ1-3
len: 13
CDR3nt: TGTGCCTGGAGTCCAAAGGGGACAGGGCCAGGCGAGTTT
CDR3aa: CAWSPKGTGPGEF

abundance: -
d_gene: TRBD1
v_gene: TRBV5-1
j_gene: TRBJ1-1
len: 14
CDR3nt: TGCGCCAGCAGCCTCGGGACAGCGAACACTGAGGCTTTCTTT
CDR3aa: CASSLGTANTEAFF

abundance: -
d_gene: -
v_gene: TRBV4-3
j_gene: TRBJ2-5
len: 14
CDR3nt: TGCGCCAGCAGCCAAGATACATCGAGGGAGACCCAGTACTTC
CDR3aa: CASSQDTSRETQYF

abundance: -
d_gene: -
v_gene: TRBV10-1
j_gene: TRBJ2-7
len: 14
CDR3nt: TGCGCCAGCAGTGATGAGAAGGGGACCTACGAGCAGTACTTC
CDR3aa: CASSDEKGTYEQYF

abundance: once
d_gene: TRBD1
v_gene: TRBV29-1
j_gene: TRBJ1-1
len: 11
CDR3nt: TGCAGCGTTGGGACAGGTTATGAAGCTTTCTTT
CDR3aa: CSVGTGYEAFF

abundance: -
d_gene: -
v_gene: TRBV6-5
j_gene: TRBJ2-1
len: 14
CDR3nt: TGTGCCAGCAGTTACTCGAGGGGCAGCGGGGAGCAGTTCTTC
CDR3aa: CASSYSRGSGEQFF

abundance: -
d_gene: -
v_gene: TRBV7-3
j_gene: TRBJ1-1
len: 13
CDR3nt: TGTGCCAGCAGCTTATCCGATGAGACTGAAGCTTTCTTT
CDR3aa: CASSLSDETEAFF

abundance: -
d_gene: -
v_gene: TRBV27
j_gene: TRBJ1-6
len: 12
CDR3nt: TGTGCCAGCAGTTTGCTGGGCTCACCCCTCCACTTT
CDR3aa: CASSLLGSPLHF

abundance: -
d_gene: TRBD2
v_gene: TRBV7-9
j_gene: TRBJ2-3
len: 14
CDR3nt: TGTGCCAGCAGCCCCGGGACTAGTTTGGATACGCAGTATTTT
CDR3aa: CASSPGTSLDTQYF

abundance: -
d_gene: TRBD1
v_gene: TRBV6-1
j_gene: TRBJ2-7
len: 10
CDR3nt: TGTGCCAGCAGTGAAGTTGGACAGGACTTC
CDR3aa: CASSEVGQDF

abundance: -
d_gene: TRBD1
v_gene: TRBV15
j_gene: TRBJ1-4
len: 15
CDR3nt: TGTGCCACCAGCTGGACCGGGACAGGGGCTGAAAAACTGTTTTTT
CDR3aa: CATSWTGTGAEKLFF

abundance: few
d_gene: TRBD1
v_gene: TRBV5-6
j_gene: TRBJ1-2
len: 15
CDR3nt: TGTGCCAGCAGCAGGGGACAGGGATTAACTATTGGCTACACCTTC
CDR3aa: CASSRGQGLTIGYTF